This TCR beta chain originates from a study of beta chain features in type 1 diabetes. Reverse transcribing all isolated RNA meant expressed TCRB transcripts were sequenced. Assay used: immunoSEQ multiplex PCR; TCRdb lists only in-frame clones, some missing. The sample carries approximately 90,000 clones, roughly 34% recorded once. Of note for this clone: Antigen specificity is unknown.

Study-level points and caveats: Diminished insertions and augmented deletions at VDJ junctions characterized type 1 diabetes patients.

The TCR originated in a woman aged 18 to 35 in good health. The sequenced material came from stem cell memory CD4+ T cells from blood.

CDR3 loop: CASSVGTASYEQYF. CDR3 DNA: TGTGCCAGCAGTGTCGGGACAGCCTCCTACGAGCAGTACTTC. The chain uses TRBV2 and TRBJ2-7, with 7 bases matching TRBD1. In germline, CDR1 is SNHLY, CDR2 FYNNEI. J lost 0 bases, V lost 4 bases, and 3 bases had no gene match. The length of the CDR3 is 14 residues.